The 5 T cell receptor beta chains reported below all come from one sample, sequenced in a study of cytomegalovirus exposure and HLA in healthy donors. Both 60 Vbeta primers and 13 Jbeta primers went into the PCR. The repertoire was sequenced with immunoSEQ multiplex PCR; TCRdb's copy has only in-frame clones and lacks some. The data contain a few hundred thousand clones, 65% to 75% of them singletons. The sequencing input was PBMCs. These receptors all stem from a woman aged 25 to 39 in good health and CMV-seronegative.

This clone was seen just once. The V and J genes are TRBV7-9 and TRBJ1-5; D not resolved. The V gene lost 4 bases and the J gene lost 6 bases, with 10 bases spanning the gap. The CDR3 has 13 amino acids. CDR1 SEHNR and CDR2 FQNEAQ come from the germline V gene (reference sequence). This CDR3 reads CASSYGSGQPQHF. DNA for the CDR3: TGTGCCAGCAGCTACGGGAGTGGTCAGCCCCAGCATTTT.

The chain links TRBV29-1 to TRBJ1-5, with 7 bases lining up with TRBD1. The CDR3 covers 13 residues. Germline V lookup: CDR1 SQVTM, CDR2 ANQGSEA. With V trimmed by 7 bases and J by 7 bases, 10 bases remained unmatched. The CDR3 is CSAQTGQAQPQHF. The CDR3 bases are TGCAGCGCCCAGACAGGGCAGGCGCAGCCCCAGCATTTT. The whole variable domain, filled in from reference TRBV29-1 and TRBJ1-5, reads SAVISQKPSRDICQRGTSLTIQCQVDSQVTMMFWYRQQPGQSLTLIATANQGSEATYESGFVIDKFPISRPNLTFSTLTVSNMSPEDSSIYLCSAQTGQAQPQHFGDGTRLSIL.

The rearrangement links TRBV4-1 to TRBJ2-1; D is ambiguous. CDR1 is MGHRA and CDR2 is YSYEKL in the germline V gene. This CDR3 is built from 16 residues. Trimming shortened V by 1 base and J by 4 bases, and 14 bases separated the two germline ends. CDR3 protein: CASSQVPPPGYNEQFF. The CDR3 DNA sequence: TGCGCCAGCAGCCAAGTTCCCCCCCCCGGGTACAATGAGCAGTTCTTC.

V gene TRBV6-6 combines with J gene TRBJ2-3, with 8 nucleotides matching TRBD2. V lost 4 bases to trimming and J lost 6 bases; unmatched junction nucleotides: 9. Germline CDR1 MNHNY, CDR2 SVGAGI (reference sequence). This CDR3 region has 15 residues. Here the CDR3 DNA reads TGTGCCAGCAGTTTCACGGCGGGAGGTGGGGATACGCAGTATTTT. Protein product: CASSFTAGGGDTQYF.

Points on this clone: Germline is not matched at one junction end, which may reflect a read error. The chain is built from TRBV18 and TRBJ2-2; TRBD1 agrees at 11 bases. Germline CDR1 and CDR2: KGHSH and LQKENI. This CDR3 region has 17 residues. CDR3 region: CDSSARTGGSNTGELFF. As DNA, the CDR3 is TGTGACAGCTCAGCCCGGACAGGGGGCTCAAACACCGGGGAGCTGTTTTTT. The complete variable domain, with remaining parts taken from reference TRBV18 and TRBJ2-2, reads NAGVMQNPRHLVRRRGQEARLRCSPMKGHSHVYWYRQLPEEGLKFMVYLQKENIIDESGMPKERFSAEFPKEGPSILRIQQVVRGDSAAYFCDSSARTGGSNTGELFFGEGSRLTVL.